The TCR beta chain under discussion was sequenced for a study of T-cell reconstitution after alpha-beta-depleted transplantation in children. This clonotype was picked up many times. V was trimmed by 6 bases and J by 8 bases, leaving 16 bases between them. The CDR3 loop spans 13 amino acids. Unique molecular identifiers were incorporated into the prepared TCRbeta library. TCRdb reprocessed the PCR reads with MiXCR, giving one entry per CDR3 protein. The data contain about 490,000 distinct CDR3 sequences, roughly a tenth of them seen just once; the ten biggest clones take up 2%. The receptor's source is a child under 10 years old with inherited bone marrow failure, due to receive a stem cell transplant. The chain recombines TRBV12-3 or TRBV12-4 with TRBJ2-5; D remains unclear. The specimen comprised PBMCs, sampled before TCRalphabeta/CD19-depleted stem cell transplant. CDR3 nucleotide sequence: TGTGCCAGCAGGCCCATTCGCGGCATAACCCAGTACTTC. This codes for CASRPIRGITQYF.